This TCR beta chain was retrieved from a study of memory CD4+ T cells and cytomegalovirus serostatus. The sort gate was single viable CD3+CD4+CD8-CD45RO+ cells for memory CD4+ T cells. Serum IgG to CMV pp150, pp28, p38 and p52 defined serostatus. Total CD4+ T cells were enriched by CD4 positive selection. Germline V lookup: CDR1 MNHEY, CDR2 SMNVEV (reference sequence). CDR3 length: 13 residues. V lost 3 bases to trimming and J lost 0 bases, with 3 bases between them. In the authors' methods: After removing out-of-frame reads, millions of distinct TCRbeta sequences remained. Only in-frame clones appear in the TCRdb table, and some are missing; sequencing was by immunoSEQ multiplex PCR. V and J calls and clone size are given by that table; D and trimming were obtained from the DNA. Here the sample spans 55,000 to 65,000 clones, 82% being singletons.

The chain carries TRBV27 and TRBJ1-3, with D uncertain. The clonotype comes from an adult in good health and CMV-seronegative. Sequenced: memory CD4+ T cells from blood. This chain's CDR3 is CASSFNSGNTIYF. In DNA form, the CDR3 reads TGTGCCAGCAGTTTTAACTCTGGAAACACCATATATTTT.